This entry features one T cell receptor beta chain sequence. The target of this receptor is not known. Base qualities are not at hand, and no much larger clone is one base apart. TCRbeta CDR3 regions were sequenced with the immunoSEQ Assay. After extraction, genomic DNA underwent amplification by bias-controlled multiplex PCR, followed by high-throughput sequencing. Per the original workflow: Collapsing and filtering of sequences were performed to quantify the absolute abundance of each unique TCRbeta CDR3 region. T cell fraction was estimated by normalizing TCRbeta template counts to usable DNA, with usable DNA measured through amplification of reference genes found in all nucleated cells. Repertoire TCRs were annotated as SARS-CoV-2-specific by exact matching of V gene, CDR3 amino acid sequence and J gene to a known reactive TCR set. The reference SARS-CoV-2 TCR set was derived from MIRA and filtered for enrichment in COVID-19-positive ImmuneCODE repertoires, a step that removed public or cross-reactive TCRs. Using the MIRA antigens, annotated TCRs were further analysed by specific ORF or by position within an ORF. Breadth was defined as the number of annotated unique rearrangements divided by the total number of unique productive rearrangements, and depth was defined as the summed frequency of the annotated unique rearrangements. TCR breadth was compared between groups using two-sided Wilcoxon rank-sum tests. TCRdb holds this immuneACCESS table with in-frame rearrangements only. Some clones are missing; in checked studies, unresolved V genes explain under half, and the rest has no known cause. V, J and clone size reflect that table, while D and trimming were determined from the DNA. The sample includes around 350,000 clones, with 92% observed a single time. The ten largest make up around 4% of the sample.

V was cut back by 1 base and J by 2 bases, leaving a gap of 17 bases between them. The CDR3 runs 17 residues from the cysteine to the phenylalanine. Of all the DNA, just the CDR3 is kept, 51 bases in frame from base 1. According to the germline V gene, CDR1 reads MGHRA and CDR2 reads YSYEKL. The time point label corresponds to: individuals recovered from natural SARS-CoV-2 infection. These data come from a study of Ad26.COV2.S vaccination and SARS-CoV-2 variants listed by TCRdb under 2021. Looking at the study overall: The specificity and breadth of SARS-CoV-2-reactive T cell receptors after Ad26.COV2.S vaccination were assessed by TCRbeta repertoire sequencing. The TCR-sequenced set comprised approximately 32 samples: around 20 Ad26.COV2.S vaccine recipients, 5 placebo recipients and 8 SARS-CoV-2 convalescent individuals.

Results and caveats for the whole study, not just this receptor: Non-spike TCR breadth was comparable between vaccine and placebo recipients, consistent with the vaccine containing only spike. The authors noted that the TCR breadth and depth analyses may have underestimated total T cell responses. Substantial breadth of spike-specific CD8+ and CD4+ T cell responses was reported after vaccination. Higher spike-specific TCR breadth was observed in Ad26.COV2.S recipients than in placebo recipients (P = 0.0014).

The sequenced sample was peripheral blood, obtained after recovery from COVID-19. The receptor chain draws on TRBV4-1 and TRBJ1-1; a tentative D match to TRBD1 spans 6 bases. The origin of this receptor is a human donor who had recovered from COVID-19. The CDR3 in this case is CASSQGTAPVQNTEAFF. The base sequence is TGCGCCAGCAGCCAAGGGACAGCCCCGGTGCAAAACACTGAAGCTTTCTTT.